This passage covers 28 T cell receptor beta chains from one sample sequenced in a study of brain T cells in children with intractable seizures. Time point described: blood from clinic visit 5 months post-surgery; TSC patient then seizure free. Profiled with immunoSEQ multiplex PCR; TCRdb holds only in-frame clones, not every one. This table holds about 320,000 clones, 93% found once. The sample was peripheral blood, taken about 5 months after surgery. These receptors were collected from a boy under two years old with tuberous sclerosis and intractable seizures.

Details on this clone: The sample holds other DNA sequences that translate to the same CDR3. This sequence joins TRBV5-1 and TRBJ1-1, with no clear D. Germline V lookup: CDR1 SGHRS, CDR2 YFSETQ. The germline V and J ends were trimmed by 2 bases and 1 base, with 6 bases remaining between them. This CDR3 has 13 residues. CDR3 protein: CASSFPGNTEAFF. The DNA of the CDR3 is TGCGCCAGCAGCTTCCCAGGGAACACTGAAGCTTTCTTT.

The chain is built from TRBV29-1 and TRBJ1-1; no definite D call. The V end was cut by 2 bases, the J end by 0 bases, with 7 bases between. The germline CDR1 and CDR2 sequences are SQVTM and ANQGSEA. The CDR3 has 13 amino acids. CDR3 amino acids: CSVEKSMNTEAFF. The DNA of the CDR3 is TGCAGCGTTGAAAAGAGCATGAACACTGAAGCTTTCTTT.

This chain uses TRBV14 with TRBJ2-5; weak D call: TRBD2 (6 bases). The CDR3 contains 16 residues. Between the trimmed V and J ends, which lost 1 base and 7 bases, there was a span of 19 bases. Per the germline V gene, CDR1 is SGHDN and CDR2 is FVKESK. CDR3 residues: CASSQVPLCRGGTQYF. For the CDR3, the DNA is TGTGCCAGCAGCCAAGTTCCCCTCTGCCGGGGAGGGACCCAGTACTTC.

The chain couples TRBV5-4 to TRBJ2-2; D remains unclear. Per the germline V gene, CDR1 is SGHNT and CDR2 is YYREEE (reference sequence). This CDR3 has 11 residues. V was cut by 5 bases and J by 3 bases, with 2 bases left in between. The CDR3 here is CASSYTGELFF. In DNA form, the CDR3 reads TGTGCCAGCAGTTACACCGGGGAGCTGTTTTTT. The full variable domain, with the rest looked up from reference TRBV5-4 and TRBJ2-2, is ETGVTQSPTHLIKTRGQQVTLRCSSQSGHNTVSWYQQALGQGPQFIFQYYREEENGRGNFPPRFSGLQFPNYSSELNVNALELDDSALYLCASSYTGELFFGEGSRLTVL.

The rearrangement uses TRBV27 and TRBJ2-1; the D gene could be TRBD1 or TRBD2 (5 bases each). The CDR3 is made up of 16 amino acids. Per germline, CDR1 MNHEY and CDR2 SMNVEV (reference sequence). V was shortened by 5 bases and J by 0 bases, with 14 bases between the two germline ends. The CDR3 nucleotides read TGTGCCAGCAGTGCCCCCGGGGCGGGCTCCTACAATGAGCAGTTCTTC. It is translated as CASSAPGAGSYNEQFF.

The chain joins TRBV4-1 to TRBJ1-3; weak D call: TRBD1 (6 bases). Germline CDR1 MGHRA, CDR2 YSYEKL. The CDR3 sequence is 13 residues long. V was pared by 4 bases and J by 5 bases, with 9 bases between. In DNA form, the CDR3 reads TGCGCCAGCAGCCCAGGGGACCGAAACACCATATATTTT. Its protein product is CASSPGDRNTIYF.

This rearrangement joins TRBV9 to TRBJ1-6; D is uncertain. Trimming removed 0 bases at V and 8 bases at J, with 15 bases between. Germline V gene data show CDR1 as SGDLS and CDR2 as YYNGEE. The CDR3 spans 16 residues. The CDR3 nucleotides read TGTGCCAGCAGCGTAGCCGACCCCGAGAGCGATTCACCCCTCCACTTT. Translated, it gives CASSVADPESDSPLHF.

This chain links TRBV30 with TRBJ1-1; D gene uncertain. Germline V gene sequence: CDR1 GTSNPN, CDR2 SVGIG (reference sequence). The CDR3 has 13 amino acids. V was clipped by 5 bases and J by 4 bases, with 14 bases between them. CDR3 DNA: TGTGCCTGGGGAATAATCGGGGTCACTGAAGCTTTCTTT. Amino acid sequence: CAWGIIGVTEAFF.

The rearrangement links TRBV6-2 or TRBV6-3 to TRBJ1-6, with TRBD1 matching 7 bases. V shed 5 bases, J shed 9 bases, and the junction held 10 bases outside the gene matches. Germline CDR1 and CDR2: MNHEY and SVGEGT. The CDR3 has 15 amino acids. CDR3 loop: CASSQPGQLSSPLHF. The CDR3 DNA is TGTGCCAGCAGTCAGCCGGGACAGCTTAGTTCACCCCTCCACTTT.

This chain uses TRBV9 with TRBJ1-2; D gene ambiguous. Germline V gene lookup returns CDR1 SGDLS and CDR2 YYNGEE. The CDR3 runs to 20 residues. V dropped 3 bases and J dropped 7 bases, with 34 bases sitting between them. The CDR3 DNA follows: TGTGCCAGCAGCGAGCAGCAGAACTGGGGAGGCGCCGGAGATTATAGTGGCTACACCTTC. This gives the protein CASSEQQNWGGAGDYSGYTF.

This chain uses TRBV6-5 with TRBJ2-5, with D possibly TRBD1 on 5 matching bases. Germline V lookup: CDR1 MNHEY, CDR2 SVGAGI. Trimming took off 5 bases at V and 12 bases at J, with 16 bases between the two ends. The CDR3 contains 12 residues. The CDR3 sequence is CASSQSLGQEYF. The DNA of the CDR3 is TGTGCCAGCAGTCAGTCCTTGGGGCAGGAGTACTTC.

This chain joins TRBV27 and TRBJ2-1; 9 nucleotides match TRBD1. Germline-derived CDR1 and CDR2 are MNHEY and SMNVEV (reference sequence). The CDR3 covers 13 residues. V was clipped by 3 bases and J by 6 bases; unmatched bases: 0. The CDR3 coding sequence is TGTGCCAGCAGTTTGGGACAGGGCAATGAGCAGTTCTTC. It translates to CASSLGQGNEQFF.

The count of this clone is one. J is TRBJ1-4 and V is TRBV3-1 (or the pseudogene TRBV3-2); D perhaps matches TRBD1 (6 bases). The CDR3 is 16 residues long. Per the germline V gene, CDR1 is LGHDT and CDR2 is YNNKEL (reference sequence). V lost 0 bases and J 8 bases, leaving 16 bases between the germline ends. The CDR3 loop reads CASSQESLRGHEKLFF. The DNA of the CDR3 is TGTGCCAGCAGCCAAGAGTCCCTCAGGGGTCACGAAAAACTGTTTTTT.

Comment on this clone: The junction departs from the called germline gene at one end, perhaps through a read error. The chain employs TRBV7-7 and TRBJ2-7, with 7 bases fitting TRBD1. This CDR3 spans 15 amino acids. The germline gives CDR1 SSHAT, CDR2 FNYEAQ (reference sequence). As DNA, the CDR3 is TGTGCTAGCAGCTTAGCGCCGGGACAGTTCTACGAGCAGTACTTC. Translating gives CASSLAPGQFYEQYF.

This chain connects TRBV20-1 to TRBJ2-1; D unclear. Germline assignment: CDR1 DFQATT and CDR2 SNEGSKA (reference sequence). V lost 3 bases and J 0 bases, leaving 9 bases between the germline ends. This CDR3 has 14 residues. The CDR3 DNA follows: TGCAGTGCTAGTCCCGGAGTCTCCTACAATGAGCAGTTCTTC. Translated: CSASPGVSYNEQFF.

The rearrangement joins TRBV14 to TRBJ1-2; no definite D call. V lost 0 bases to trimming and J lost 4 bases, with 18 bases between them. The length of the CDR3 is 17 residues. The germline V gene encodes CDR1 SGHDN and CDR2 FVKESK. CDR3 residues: CASSQEIGRRTFYGYTF. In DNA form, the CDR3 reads TGTGCCAGCAGCCAAGAAATCGGCAGGCGGACCTTCTATGGCTACACCTTC.

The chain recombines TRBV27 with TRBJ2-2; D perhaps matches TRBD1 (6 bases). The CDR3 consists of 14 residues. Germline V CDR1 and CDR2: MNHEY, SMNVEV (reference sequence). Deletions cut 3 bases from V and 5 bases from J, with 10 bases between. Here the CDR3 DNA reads TGTGCCAGCAGTTTGGACAGACTGACCGGGGAGCTGTTTTTT. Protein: CASSLDRLTGELFF.

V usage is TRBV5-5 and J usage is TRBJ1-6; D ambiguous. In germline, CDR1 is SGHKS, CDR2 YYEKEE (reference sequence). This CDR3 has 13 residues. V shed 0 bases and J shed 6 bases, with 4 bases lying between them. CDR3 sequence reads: CASSLAGNSPLHF. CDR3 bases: TGTGCCAGCAGCTTGGCCGGTAATTCACCCCTCCACTTT.

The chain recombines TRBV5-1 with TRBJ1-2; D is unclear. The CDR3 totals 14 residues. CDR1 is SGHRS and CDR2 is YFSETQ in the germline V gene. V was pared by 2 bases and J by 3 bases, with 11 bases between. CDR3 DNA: TGCGCCAGCAGCTTTGAAGGTTCCCACTATGGCTACACCTTC. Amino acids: CASSFEGSHYGYTF.

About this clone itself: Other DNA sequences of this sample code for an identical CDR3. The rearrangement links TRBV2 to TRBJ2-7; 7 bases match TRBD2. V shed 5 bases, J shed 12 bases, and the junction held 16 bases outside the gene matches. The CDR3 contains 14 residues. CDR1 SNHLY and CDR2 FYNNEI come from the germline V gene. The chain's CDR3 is CASSTGTPGLGRYF. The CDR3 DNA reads TGTGCCAGCAGTACTGGGACCCCCGGACTAGGGCGGTACTTC.

This chain's CDR3 is CSANYLGEQFF. The CDR3 DNA reads as TGCAGTGCTAACTACCTGGGTGAGCAGTTCTTC. The gene calls are TRBV20-1 and TRBJ2-1; D is uncertain. Germline CDR1 reads DFQATT; CDR2 reads SNEGSKA (reference sequence). The CDR3 has 11 amino acids. The V gene lost 4 bases and the J gene lost 9 bases, with 10 bases spanning the gap.

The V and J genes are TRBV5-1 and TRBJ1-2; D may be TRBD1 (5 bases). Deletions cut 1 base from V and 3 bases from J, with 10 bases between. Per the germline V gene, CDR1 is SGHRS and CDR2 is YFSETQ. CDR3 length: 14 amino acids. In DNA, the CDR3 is TGCGCCAGCAGCTTGCAGGGTGGTGACTATGGCTACACCTTC. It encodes CASSLQGGDYGYTF.

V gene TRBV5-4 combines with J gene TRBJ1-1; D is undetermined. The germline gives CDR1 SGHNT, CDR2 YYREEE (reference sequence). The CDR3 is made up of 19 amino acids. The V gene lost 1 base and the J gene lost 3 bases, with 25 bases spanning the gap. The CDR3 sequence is CASSLLGLRHLGRDTEAFF. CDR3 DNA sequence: TGTGCCAGCAGCTTGCTGGGGTTACGACATTTAGGGCGGGACACTGAAGCTTTCTTT.

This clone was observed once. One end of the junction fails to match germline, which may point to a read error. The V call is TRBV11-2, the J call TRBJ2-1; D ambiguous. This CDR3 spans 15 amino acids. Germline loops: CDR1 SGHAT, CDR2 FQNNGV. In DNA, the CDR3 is TGTGCCAGCCGCTTATTGGACGGACCCTACAATGAGCAGTTCTTC. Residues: CASRLLDGPYNEQFF.

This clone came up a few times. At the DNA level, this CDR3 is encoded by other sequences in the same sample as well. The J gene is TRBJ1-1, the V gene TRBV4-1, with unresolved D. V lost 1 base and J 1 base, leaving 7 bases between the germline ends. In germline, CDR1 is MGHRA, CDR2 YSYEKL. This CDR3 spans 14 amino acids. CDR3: CASSQAPGNTEAFF. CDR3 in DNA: TGCGCCAGCAGCCAAGCCCCCGGGAACACTGAAGCTTTCTTT.

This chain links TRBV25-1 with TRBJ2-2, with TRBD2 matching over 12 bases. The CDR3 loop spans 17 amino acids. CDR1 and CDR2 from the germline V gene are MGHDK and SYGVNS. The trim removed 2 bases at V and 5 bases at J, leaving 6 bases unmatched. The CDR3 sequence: CASSESSGLAGTGELFF. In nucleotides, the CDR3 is TGTGCCAGCAGTGAAAGTAGCGGACTAGCGGGGACCGGGGAGCTGTTTTTT. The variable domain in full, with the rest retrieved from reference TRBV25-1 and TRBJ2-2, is EADIYQTPRYLVIGTGKKITLECSQTMGHDKMYWYQQDPGMELHLIHYSYGVNSTEKGDLSSESTVSRIRTEHFPLTLESARPSHTSQYLCASSESSGLAGTGELFFGEGSRLTVL.

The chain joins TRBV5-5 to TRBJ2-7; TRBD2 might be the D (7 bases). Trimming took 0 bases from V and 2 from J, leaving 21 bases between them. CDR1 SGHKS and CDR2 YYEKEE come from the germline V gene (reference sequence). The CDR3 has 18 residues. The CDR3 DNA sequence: TGTGCCAGCAGCTTGGTGGCGGGGGCAGGGAAAACCCCCTACGAGCAGTACTTC. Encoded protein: CASSLVAGAGKTPYEQYF.

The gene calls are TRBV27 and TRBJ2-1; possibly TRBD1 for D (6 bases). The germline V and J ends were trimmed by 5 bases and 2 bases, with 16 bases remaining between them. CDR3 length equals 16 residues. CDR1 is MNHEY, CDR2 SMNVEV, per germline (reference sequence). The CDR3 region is CASSTYRVGAYNEQFF. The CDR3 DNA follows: TGTGCCAGCAGTACCTACAGGGTAGGCGCCTACAATGAGCAGTTCTTC.